Below, one T cell receptor (beta chain) is given with its context. Methods used by the authors: Estimation of nucleated cell counts was performed using reference gene primer amplification. Sequencing used immunoSEQ multiplex PCR; TCRdb keeps in-frame clones, though not all of them. That table gives V, J and clone size, and the DNA gave D and trimming. In the table there are about 59,000 clones, over 75% of which are singletons. The CDR3 is 13 residues long. V lost 1 base, J lost 10 bases, and 3 bases stayed unmatched. These data are taken from a study of blood T cell repertoires in COVID-19. The chain joins TRBV12-3 or TRBV12-4 to TRBJ2-1; TRBD2 matches at 8 bases. Sequencing was carried out using peripheral blood. The source of this sequence is an older man in a cohort sampled during active COVID-19. This CDR3 is CASSLERETEQFF. CDR3 sequence (DNA): TGTGCCAGCAGTTTAGAGCGGGAGACCGAGCAGTTCTTC.